The entry below gives a single TCR beta chain sequence along with its context. Its antigen is not identified. Noted treatment: approximately 18 received Ad26.COV2.S at low or high dose, single or two shots; several received placebo; per-sample allocation not given. Day 63 after the first injection of vaccine or placebo was the sampling time. Method: immunoSEQ multiplex PCR; TCRdb's copy keeps in-frame clones and lacks some. In the table there are 330,000 or so clones, roughly 90% of which are singletons. The sample belongs to a study of Ad26.COV2.S vaccination and SARS-CoV-2 variants. In the study overall: Once, or twice with 56 days between doses, Ad26.COV2.S was given intramuscularly. Findings of the study overall: Reportedly, spike-specific CD8+ and CD4+ T cell responses achieved substantial breadth once vaccination had taken place.

This CDR3 has 15 amino acids. Germline V CDR1 and CDR2: SGHTA, FQGNSA. V lost 6 bases, J lost 5 bases, and 4 bases stayed unmatched. The chain employs TRBV7-2 and TRBJ2-2, with 12 bases matching TRBD2. Source: peripheral blood, taken in a trial of Ad26.COV2.S vaccine versus placebo. This receptor was identified in a person between 18 and 60 years old who received the Ad26.COV2.S COVID-19 vaccine or a placebo. CDR3 nucleotide sequence: TGTGCCAGCAGTCCCGGGACTAGCGGGACCGGGGAGCTGTTTTTT. Translating it yields CASSPGTSGTGELFF. Full variable domain (missing parts from reference TRBV7-2 and TRBJ2-2): GAGVSQSPSNKVTEKGKDVELRCDPISGHTALYWYRQSLGQGLEFLIYFQGNSAPDKSGLPSDRFSAERTGGSVSTLTIQRTQQEDSAVYLCASSPGTSGTGELFFGEGSRLTVL.